The rows below give T cell receptor beta chains drawn from one sample of a study of T-cell reconstitution after alpha-beta-depleted transplantation in children. TCRdb fed the PCR reads into MiXCR, producing one record per CDR3 protein. In the table there are around 480,000 distinct CDR3 sequences, less than 35% of which are singletons. The sequencing here drew on PBMCs from the stem cell graft donor, taken from the stem cell graft. The origin of the receptors is a human donor who donated a stem cell graft to a child with aplastic anemia. CDR3s include the opening cysteine and the closing phenylalanine or tryptophan. A D gene is named only where the DNA matches it firmly. Expanded clones get a size class; other rows say once, few or many, or leave the size out.

few,TRBV4-2,TRBD1,16,TRBJ1-5,CASSQGGTAANQPQHF,TGTGCCAGCAGCCAAGGCGGGACAGCTGCCAATCAGCCCCAGCATTTT
-,TRBV12-3/TRBV12-4,TRBD1,15,TRBJ1-1,CASSAPNRGDTEAFF,TGTGCCAGCAGTGCGCCTAACAGGGGTGATACTGAAGCTTTCTTT
-,TRBV9,TRBD1,14,TRBJ1-6,CASSSRQGDSPLHF,TGTGCCAGCAGCTCCCGACAGGGCGATTCACCCCTCCACTTT
-,TRBV6-1,-,18,TRBJ2-5,CASSEAPSDKSYQETQYF,TGTGCCAGCAGTGAAGCCCCGTCTGATAAATCGTACCAAGAGACCCAGTACTTC
few,TRBV7-8,-,16,TRBJ2-5,CASSLVGGPMSETQYF,TGTGCCAGCAGCTTAGTAGGGGGTCCGATGTCGGAGACCCAGTACTTC
few,TRBV12-3/TRBV12-4,-,11,TRBJ1-2,CASTQGNGYTF,TGTGCCAGCACCCAGGGGAATGGCTACACCTTC
-,TRBV6-1,TRBD1,15,TRBJ1-3,CASSVDRVELNTIYF,TGTGCCAGCAGTGTCGACAGGGTCGAGTTAAACACCATATATTTT
-,TRBV6-6,TRBD1,13,TRBJ1-4,CASRSGGTEKLFF,TGTGCCAGCAGGTCAGGGGGCACGGAAAAACTGTTTTTT
-,TRBV29-1,TRBD2,13,TRBJ2-1,CSLRTSGVLEQFF,TGCAGCCTCCGGACTAGCGGTGTCTTAGAGCAGTTCTTC
-,TRBV18,-,11,TRBJ2-1,CASSPNDEQFF,TGTGCCAGCTCACCAAACGATGAGCAGTTCTTC
-,TRBV12-3/TRBV12-4,-,17,TRBJ2-2,CASSLALDSVLPGELFF,TGTGCCAGCAGTTTAGCGCTTGACTCTGTCCTCCCCGGGGAGCTGTTTTTT
few,TRBV19,TRBD1,17,TRBJ1-5,CASSINRGIGSNQPQHF,TGTGCCAGTAGTATTAACAGGGGGATCGGGAGCAATCAGCCCCAGCATTTT
-,TRBV19,-,13,TRBJ2-5,CASSITGGRAQYF,TGTGCCAGTAGTATTACCGGGGGCCGGGCCCAGTACTTC
-,TRBV19,TRBD2,16,TRBJ2-1,CASRKLAEPQLNKQFF,TGTGCCAGTAGGAAACTAGCGGAGCCACAATTGAATAAGCAGTTCTTC
-,TRBV4-3,-,16,TRBJ2-7,CASSQVAGGNIYEQYF,TGCGCCAGCAGCCAAGTTGCCGGCGGGAATATCTACGAGCAGTACTTC
-,TRBV30,-,15,TRBJ1-6,CAWSVAGTANSPLHF,TGTGCCTGGAGTGTAGCCGGGACTGCTAATTCACCCCTCCACTTT
-,TRBV12-5,-,14,TRBJ1-5,CASGGGRSNQPQHF,TGTGCTAGTGGTGGGGGACGGAGCAATCAGCCCCAGCATTTT
-,TRBV30,TRBD2,16,TRBJ2-1,CALTGLAGVSYNEQFF,TGTGCCTTGACGGGGCTAGCGGGAGTCTCTTACAATGAGCAGTTCTTC
-,TRBV7-3,-,15,TRBJ2-3,CASSLKGPRPEAQYF,TGTGCCAGCAGCTTAAAGGGCCCGCGGCCGGAGGCGCAGTATTTT
-,TRBV18,TRBD1,18,TRBJ2-5,CASSPTQFTGQDVETQYF,TGTGCCAGCTCACCAACACAGTTTACAGGACAGGACGTCGAGACCCAGTACTTC
few,TRBV6-2/TRBV6-3,TRBD1,17,TRBJ1-6,CASSYSTGTGGHSPLHF,TGTGCCAGCAGTTACTCTACCGGGACAGGGGGCCATTCACCCCTCCACTTT
few,TRBV6-1,-,13,TRBJ1-5,CASTAHANQPQHF,TGTGCCAGCACCGCACACGCGAATCAGCCCCAGCATTTT
few,TRBV28,-,11,TRBJ1-1,CASRSSTEAFF,TGTGCCAGCAGGTCGAGCACTGAAGCTTTCTTT
-,TRBV12-3/TRBV12-4,-,15,TRBJ1-5,CASRASGSPNQPQHF,TGTGCCAGCAGGGCCAGTGGGTCCCCCAATCAGCCCCAGCATTTT
few,TRBV5-4,TRBD2,16,TRBJ2-2,CASSPTSGRPVGELFF,TGTGCCAGCAGCCCGACTAGCGGGAGGCCCGTGGGGGAGCTGTTTTTT
-,TRBV12-3/TRBV12-4,TRBD2,15,TRBJ2-4,CASSPRAGGKNIQYF,TGTGCCAGCTCCCCGAGAGCGGGAGGGAAAAACATTCAGTACTTC
-,TRBV12-3/TRBV12-4,TRBD2,14,TRBJ2-2,CASSFETSGSGLFF,TGTGCCAGCAGTTTCGAGACTAGCGGGAGTGGGCTGTTTTTT
-,TRBV4-3,-,14,TRBJ2-1,CASSQDSLYNEQFF,TGCGCCAGCAGCCAAGATTCACTTTACAATGAGCAGTTCTTC
-,TRBV20-1,-,16,TRBJ2-1,CSARASSGILPAGQFF,TGCAGTGCTAGAGCTAGTTCGGGGATACTCCCGGCCGGGCAGTTCTTC
once,TRBV27,TRBD2,16,TRBJ2-3,CASSLFPSGNTDTQYF,TGTGCCAGCAGTTTATTTCCTAGCGGGAACACAGATACGCAGTATTTT
-,TRBV19,TRBD1,12,TRBJ2-3,CASSPGTGVQYF,TGTGCCAGTAGCCCGGGGACAGGGGTGCAGTATTTT
-,TRBV12-3/TRBV12-4,TRBD2,16,TRBJ2-2,CASRARLAENTGELFF,TGTGCCAGCAGGGCCAGACTAGCGGAAAACACCGGGGAGCTGTTTTTT
-,TRBV27,-,13,TRBJ2-1,CASSLSWANEQFF,TGTGCCAGCAGTTTATCGTGGGCCAATGAGCAGTTCTTC
few,TRBV12-3/TRBV12-4,-,13,TRBJ1-2,CASSHDENYGYTF,TGTGCCAGCAGCCACGACGAGAACTATGGCTACACCTTC
-,TRBV19,-,12,TRBJ2-1,CASSIGHNEQFF,TGTGCCAGTAGTATAGGCCACAATGAGCAGTTCTTC
-,TRBV7-2,-,16,TRBJ1-1,CASSLGTSRPNTEAFF,TGTGCCAGCAGCTTAGGGACTTCGCGACCCAACACTGAAGCTTTCTTT
-,TRBV5-1,-,14,TRBJ2-1,CASSFDSGYNEQFF,TGCGCCAGCAGCTTCGACAGTGGCTACAATGAGCAGTTCTTC
few,TRBV19,-,13,TRBJ1-3,CASSPESGNTIYF,TGTGCCAGTAGTCCAGAATCCGGAAACACCATATATTTT
-,TRBV7-2,-,15,TRBJ2-5,CASSLAVRERETQYF,TGTGCCAGCAGCTTAGCGGTGCGGGAACGGGAGACCCAGTACTTC
-,TRBV15,TRBD2,16,TRBJ2-1,CATSRDLGGRYNEQFF,TGTGCCACCAGCAGAGATTTGGGCGGGAGATACAATGAGCAGTTCTTC
few,TRBV6-1,TRBD2,19,TRBJ2-4,CASSQRLSRGKGAKNIQYF,TGTGCCAGCAGTCAGCGCCTATCGCGGGGGAAGGGAGCCAAAAACATTCAGTACTTC
-,TRBV18,-,14,TRBJ1-1,CASSPQGEYTEAFF,TGTGCCAGCTCACCACAGGGGGAATACACTGAAGCTTTCTTT
-,TRBV12-5,TRBD2,17,TRBJ2-2,CASGWGTSGELTGELFF,TGTGCTAGTGGTTGGGGGACTAGCGGGGAACTCACCGGGGAGCTGTTTTTT
few,TRBV6-5,TRBD2,15,TRBJ2-3,CASSFRLAGGGTQYF,TGTGCCAGCAGTTTCCGGCTAGCGGGAGGAGGTACGCAGTATTTT
few,TRBV20-1,-,15,TRBJ1-5,CSARQTGSGNQPQHF,TGCAGTGCTAGGCAAACAGGGTCTGGCAATCAGCCCCAGCATTTT
-,TRBV20-1,TRBD2,16,TRBJ2-1,CSAILILAGFTNEQFF,TGCAGTGCTATTCTCATACTAGCGGGATTCACTAATGAGCAGTTCTTC
-,TRBV18,-,16,TRBJ2-6,CASSREEFSGANVLTF,TGTGCCAGCTCACGGGAGGAATTCTCTGGGGCCAACGTCCTGACTTTC
few,TRBV18,-,13,TRBJ1-1,CASSRGERTEAFF,TGTGCCAGCTCACGGGGGGAGAGAACTGAAGCTTTCTTT
many,TRBV18,-,15,TRBJ2-2,CASSPRQGNTGELFF,TGTGCCAGCTCACCACGGCAGGGGAACACCGGGGAGCTGTTTTTT
-,TRBV4-3,-,15,TRBJ2-7,CASSQEVHRTYEQYF,TGCGCCAGCAGCCAAGAAGTGCACAGGACCTACGAGCAGTACTTC